Following are 20 T cell receptor beta chains from one sample sequenced in a study of OX40 agonist ivuxolimab in advanced cancers. Receptors were amplified or captured by the immunoSEQ multiplex PCR assay. Held by TCRdb, this immuneACCESS table contains in-frame sequences only and omits some clones. Under half of the omission traces to an unresolved V gene where checked; the cause of the rest is unknown. The sample profile shows 65,000 to 85,000 clones; 85% of them were found once. The ten largest clonotypes hold under 0.9% of the sample. Sequenced material: CD4+ or CD8+ T cells sorted from blood, taken in a trial of the OX40 agonist ivuxolimab. The receptors come from an adult with an advanced solid tumor such as melanoma, head and neck, liver or kidney cancer.

The V and J genes are TRBV7-2 and TRBJ2-7; D is undetermined. Trimming stripped 1 base from V and 2 bases from J, with 12 bases between. The CDR3 is 15 amino acids. Germline V gene data show CDR1 as SGHTA and CDR2 as FQGNSA. The CDR3 DNA is TGTGCCAGCAGCTTAGGCGTCCGGCTAACCTACGAGCAGTACTTC. It codes for CASSLGVRLTYEQYF.

The chain is built from TRBV9 and TRBJ2-1; 8 bases align to TRBD1. This CDR3 is built from 16 residues. The J segment lost 0 bases and the V segment lost 4 bases, leaving 6 bases of the junction unmatched. Per the germline V gene, CDR1 is SGDLS and CDR2 is YYNGEE. The CDR3 region is CASSPRTGSSYNEQFF. The CDR3 nucleotides are TGTGCCAGCAGCCCTAGGACAGGGAGCTCCTACAATGAGCAGTTCTTC.

This chain connects TRBV11-2 to TRBJ1-5; D remains ambiguous. Trimming took 1 base from V and 4 from J, leaving 5 bases between them. From germline, CDR1 is SGHAT and CDR2 FQNNGV. The CDR3 is 13 residues long. The CDR3 spells CASSLALNQPQHF. The CDR3 coding sequence is TGTGCCAGCAGCTTAGCCCTAAATCAGCCCCAGCATTTT.

The gene calls are TRBV7-3 and TRBJ1-1; D gene unclear. The CDR3 extends over 15 amino acids. In germline, CDR1 is SGHTA, CDR2 FQGTGA. V gave up 2 bases and J gave up 0 bases, with 10 bases separating them. The CDR3 nucleotides read TGTGCCAGCAGCTTAGTCTCGGGAATGAACACTGAAGCTTTCTTT. Residues: CASSLVSGMNTEAFF.

This clone was seen a handful of times. The V call is TRBV5-5, the J call TRBJ1-6; no reliable D call. Germline CDR1 SGHKS, CDR2 YYEKEE (reference sequence). The CDR3 extends over 12 amino acids. Trimming took off 3 bases at V and 9 bases at J, with 7 bases between the two ends. As DNA, the CDR3 is TGTGCCAGCAGCTCCTTGGTTTCACCCCTCCACTTT. As protein: CASSSLVSPLHF.

V gene TRBV6-6 combines with J gene TRBJ1-5, with 11 bases fitting TRBD1. Germline trimming cut 2 bases from V and 7 bases from J; bases unmatched to any gene: 4. Germline V gene sequence: CDR1 MNHNY, CDR2 SVGAGI (reference sequence). This CDR3 region has 15 residues. The DNA for the CDR3 is TGTGCCAGCAGTTACCCTGGACAGGGGGCGCAGCCCCAGCATTTT. Its translation: CASSYPGQGAQPQHF.

Written as DNA, the CDR3 is TGTGCCAGCAGCCACAGCGGGAATAGGCCCCTCGAGCAGTACTTC. Translated, it gives CASSHSGNRPLEQYF. The rearrangement uses TRBV4-2 and TRBJ2-7; TRBD2 matches at 7 bases. Germline lookup yields CDR1 LGHNA and CDR2 YNFKEQ. Trimming at V came to 3 bases and at J to 6 bases, leaving 11 bases not matched to a gene. The length of the CDR3 is 15 residues.

DNA of the CDR3: TGTGCCAGCAGTGAAGTCGGGACAGGGGGCTACGAGCAGTACTTC. Protein product: CASSEVGTGGYEQYF. J is TRBJ2-7 and V is TRBV6-1; 11 bases are shared with TRBD1. The CDR3 is 15 amino acids. V was pared by 1 base and J by 3 bases, with 2 bases of the junction left unmatched. Germline V gene lookup returns CDR1 MNHNS and CDR2 SASEGT.

The chain uses TRBV6-5 and TRBJ2-2; D is ambiguous. The CDR3 consists of 15 residues. The V and J ends lost 3 bases and 9 bases respectively, with 17 bases between them. Germline values: CDR1 MNHEY, CDR2 SVGAGI. CDR3 protein: CASSYVGSMGRELFF. DNA of the CDR3: TGTGCCAGCAGTTATGTGGGCTCGATGGGCAGGGAGCTGTTTTTT.

J is TRBJ2-3 and V is TRBV5-1; a possible D gene is TRBD1 (5 bases). This CDR3 has 14 residues. The germline V gene has CDR1 SGHRS and CDR2 YFSETQ. The V and J ends lost 4 bases and 6 bases respectively, with 15 bases between them. This chain's CDR3 is CASSILGALDTQYF. In DNA, the CDR3 is TGCGCCAGCAGCATTTTAGGGGCGTTGGATACGCAGTATTTT.

The J gene is TRBJ1-3, the V gene TRBV11-3; maybe TRBD1 (6 bases). Trimming left V 5 bases short and J 4 bases short, with 9 bases between. Germline V gene sequence: CDR1 SGHNT, CDR2 YENEEA. CDR3 length equals 13 residues. The DNA of the CDR3 is TGTGCCAGCAGCCCCGGACAGGGAAACACCATATATTTT. It yields the protein CASSPGQGNTIYF.

V and J are TRBV4-1 and TRBJ2-1; TRBD2 is a possible D gene (5 bases). Trimming pared 1 base from V and 1 base from J, leaving 14 bases between. The CDR3 consists of 17 residues. Per germline, CDR1 MGHRA and CDR2 YSYEKL. This CDR3 reads CASSQGSITGSYNEQFF. In nucleotides, the CDR3 is TGCGCCAGCAGCCAAGGATCGATAACGGGATCCTACAATGAGCAGTTCTTC.

The V gene is TRBV4-1, the J gene TRBJ1-6; D is unresolved. V lost 1 base and J 4 bases, leaving 17 bases between the germline ends. Germline CDR1 is MGHRA and CDR2 is YSYEKL. CDR3 length: 18 residues. Here the CDR3 DNA reads TGCGCCAGCAGCCAAGGGACCGCTTCGGGCGATTATAATTCACCCCTCCACTTT. Protein product: CASSQGTASGDYNSPLHF.

This CDR3 is CASSPSGMSSDTQYF. CDR3 DNA sequence: TGTGCCAGCAGCCCAAGCGGGATGAGCTCAGATACGCAGTATTTT. This sequence joins TRBV7-6 and TRBJ2-3; 7 bases match TRBD2. Germline V gives CDR1 SGHVS, CDR2 FNYEAQ. V gave up 5 bases and J gave up 4 bases; unmatched junction bases: 9. The CDR3 runs 15 residues.

The rearrangement uses TRBV7-2 and TRBJ2-3; D may be TRBD1 or TRBD2 (5 bases each). The V gene's germline CDR1 is SGHTA and CDR2 FQGNSA. Trimming stripped 2 bases from V and 10 bases from J, with 22 bases between. This CDR3 has 16 residues. This chain's CDR3 is CASSLTGLYQGEPQYF. CDR3 nucleotide sequence: TGTGCCAGCAGCTTAACAGGACTCTATCAAGGAGAGCCGCAGTATTTT.

The genes are TRBV2 and TRBJ2-5; no definite D call. V shed 3 bases and J shed 4 bases, with 6 bases lying between them. This CDR3 is built from 12 residues. Germline V gene sequence: CDR1 SNHLY, CDR2 FYNNEI. The CDR3 region is CASSEVGETQYF. DNA for the CDR3: TGTGCCAGCAGTGAGGTAGGAGAGACCCAGTACTTC.

This clone was found once. The CDR3 spells CASSPPEGGASGANVLTF. DNA of the CDR3: TGTGCCAGCTCACCGCCCGAAGGGGGCGCTTCAGGGGCCAACGTCCTGACTTTC. V gene TRBV18 combines with J gene TRBJ2-6; the match to TRBD1 covers 7 bases. V trimming: 3 bases; J trimming: 4 bases; junction bases outside the gene matches: 12. Germline values: CDR1 KGHSH, CDR2 LQKENI. CDR3 length: 18 residues.

The genes are TRBV10-3 and TRBJ2-2; D remains ambiguous. The V gene's germline CDR1 is ENHRY and CDR2 SYGVKD. V was shortened by 4 bases and J by 4 bases, with 16 bases between the two germline ends. The CDR3 has 16 amino acids. The CDR3 reads CAISVTLQVGTGELFF. CDR3 nucleotide sequence: TGTGCCATCAGTGTCACCCTCCAGGTGGGCACCGGGGAGCTGTTTTTT.

This sequence joins TRBV11-3 and TRBJ2-5, with D unclear. Per the germline V gene, CDR1 is SGHNT and CDR2 is YENEEA. This CDR3 has 15 residues. V dropped 5 bases and J dropped 5 bases, with 18 bases sitting between them. The CDR3: CASSPGPGNFETQYF. The CDR3 coding sequence is TGTGCCAGCAGCCCCGGACCCGGCAACTTCGAGACCCAGTACTTC. Variable domain in full (rest from reference TRBV11-3 and TRBJ2-5): EAGVVQSPRYKIIEKKQPVAFWCNPISGHNTLYWYLQNLGQGPELLIRYENEEAVDDSQLPKDRFSAERLKGVDSTLKIQPAELGDSAVYLCASSPGPGNFETQYFGPGTRLLVL.

This clone showed up just a few times. The V and J genes are TRBV5-1 and TRBJ2-7; 7 bases fit TRBD2. This CDR3 spans 15 amino acids. The ends lost 4 bases at V and 7 bases at J; junction bases unmatched: 14. The V gene's germline CDR1 is SGHRS and CDR2 YFSETQ. DNA for the CDR3: TGCGCCAGCAGCATCGAAGGGAGGGGATCGGGGGAGCAGTACTTC. It codes for CASSIEGRGSGEQYF.